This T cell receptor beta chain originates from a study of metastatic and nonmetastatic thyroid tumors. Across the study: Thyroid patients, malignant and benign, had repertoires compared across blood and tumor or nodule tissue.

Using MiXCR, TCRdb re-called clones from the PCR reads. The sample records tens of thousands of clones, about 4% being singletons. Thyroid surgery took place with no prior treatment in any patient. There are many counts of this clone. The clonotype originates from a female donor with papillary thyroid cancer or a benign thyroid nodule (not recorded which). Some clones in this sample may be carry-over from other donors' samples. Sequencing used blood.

The CDR3 DNA reads as TGCAGTGCTAGACTAGCGGATAGCACAGATACGCAGTATTTT. This gives the protein CSARLADSTDTQYF. The rearrangement joins TRBV20-1 to TRBJ2-3; 7 nucleotides line up with TRBD2. The trim removed 2 bases at V and 0 bases at J, leaving 2 bases unmatched. CDR1 is DFQATT, CDR2 SNEGSKA, per germline (reference sequence). The CDR3 covers 14 residues.